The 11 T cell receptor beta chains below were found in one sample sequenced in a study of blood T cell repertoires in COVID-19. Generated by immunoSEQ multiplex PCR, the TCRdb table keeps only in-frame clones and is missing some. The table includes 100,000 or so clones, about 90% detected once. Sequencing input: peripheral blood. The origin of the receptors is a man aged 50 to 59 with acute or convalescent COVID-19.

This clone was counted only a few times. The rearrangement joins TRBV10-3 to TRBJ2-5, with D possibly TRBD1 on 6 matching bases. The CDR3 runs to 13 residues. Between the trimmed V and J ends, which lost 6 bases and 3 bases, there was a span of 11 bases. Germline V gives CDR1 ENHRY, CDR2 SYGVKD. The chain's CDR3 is CAISVGQKETQYF. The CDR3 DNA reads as TGTGCCATCAGCGTAGGACAGAAAGAGACCCAGTACTTC.

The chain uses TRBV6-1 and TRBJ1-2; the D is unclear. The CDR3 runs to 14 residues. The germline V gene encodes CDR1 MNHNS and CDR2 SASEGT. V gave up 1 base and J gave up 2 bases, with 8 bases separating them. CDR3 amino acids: CASSEENPNYGYTF. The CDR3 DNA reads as TGTGCCAGCAGTGAAGAAAATCCAAACTATGGCTACACCTTC.

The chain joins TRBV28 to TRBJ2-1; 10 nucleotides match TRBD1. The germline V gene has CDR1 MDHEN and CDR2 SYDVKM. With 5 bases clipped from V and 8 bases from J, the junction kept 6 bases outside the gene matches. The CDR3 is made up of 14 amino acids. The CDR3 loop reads CASSTTGTGDEQFF. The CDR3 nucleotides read TGTGCCAGCAGTACTACCGGGACAGGGGATGAGCAGTTCTTC.

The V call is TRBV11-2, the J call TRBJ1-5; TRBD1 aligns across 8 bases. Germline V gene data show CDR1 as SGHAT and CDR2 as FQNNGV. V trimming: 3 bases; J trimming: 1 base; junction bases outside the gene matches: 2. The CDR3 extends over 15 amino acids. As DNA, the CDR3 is TGTGCCAGCAGCTTTGGACAGGGAAGCAATCAGCCCCAGCATTTT. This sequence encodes CASSFGQGSNQPQHF.

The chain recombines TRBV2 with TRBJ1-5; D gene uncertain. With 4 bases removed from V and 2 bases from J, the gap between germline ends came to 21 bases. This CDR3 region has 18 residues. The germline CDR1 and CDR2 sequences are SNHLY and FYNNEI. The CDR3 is CASSGLSYGEVGNQPQHF. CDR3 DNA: TGTGCCAGCAGTGGCCTTTCGTATGGGGAGGTTGGCAATCAGCCCCAGCATTTT.

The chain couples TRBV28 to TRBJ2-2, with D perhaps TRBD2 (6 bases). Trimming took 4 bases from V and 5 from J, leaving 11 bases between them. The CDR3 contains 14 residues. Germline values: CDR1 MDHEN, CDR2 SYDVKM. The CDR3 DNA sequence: TGTGCCAGCAGTTCCCTCGCGGGGACCGGGGAGCTGTTTTTT. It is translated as CASSSLAGTGELFF.

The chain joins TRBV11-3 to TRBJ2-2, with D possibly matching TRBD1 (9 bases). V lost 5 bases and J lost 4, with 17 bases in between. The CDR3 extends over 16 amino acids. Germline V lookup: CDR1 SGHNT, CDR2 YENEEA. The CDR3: CASSPGGTGSTGELFF. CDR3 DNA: TGTGCCAGCAGCCCGGGGGGGACAGGGAGCACCGGGGAGCTGTTTTTT.

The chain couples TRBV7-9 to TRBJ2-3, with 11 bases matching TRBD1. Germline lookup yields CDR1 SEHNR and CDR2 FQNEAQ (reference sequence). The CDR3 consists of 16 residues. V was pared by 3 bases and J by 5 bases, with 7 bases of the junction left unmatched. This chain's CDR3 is CASSFTRTGGLDTQYF. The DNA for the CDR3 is TGTGCCAGCAGCTTTACTAGGACAGGGGGCTTAGATACGCAGTATTTT.

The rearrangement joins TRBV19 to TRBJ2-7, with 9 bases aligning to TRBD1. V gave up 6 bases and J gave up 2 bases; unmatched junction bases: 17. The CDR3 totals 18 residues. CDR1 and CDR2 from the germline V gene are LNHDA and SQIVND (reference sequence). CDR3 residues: CASSTGDRVPSAAYEQYF. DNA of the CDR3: TGTGCCAGTAGCACAGGGGACAGGGTGCCTAGTGCCGCCTACGAGCAGTACTTC.

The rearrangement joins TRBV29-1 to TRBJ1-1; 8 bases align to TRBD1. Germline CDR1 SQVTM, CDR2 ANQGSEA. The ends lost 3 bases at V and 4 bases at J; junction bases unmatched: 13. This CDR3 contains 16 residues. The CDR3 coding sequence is TGCAGCGTTGATCCAGAGGCCCAGGGGGCGAGCACTGAAGCTTTCTTT. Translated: CSVDPEAQGASTEAFF.

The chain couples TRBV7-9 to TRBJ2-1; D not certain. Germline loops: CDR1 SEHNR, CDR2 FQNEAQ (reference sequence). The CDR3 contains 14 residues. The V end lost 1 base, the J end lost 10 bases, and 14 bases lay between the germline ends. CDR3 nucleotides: TGTGCCAGCAGCTTAGTTAATCAGGTTGGGGAGCAGTTCTTC. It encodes CASSLVNQVGEQFF. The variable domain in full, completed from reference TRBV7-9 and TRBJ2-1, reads DTGVSQNPRHKITKRGQNVTFRCDPISEHNRLYWYRQTLGQGPEFLTYFQNEAQLEKSRLLSDRFSAERPKGSFSTLEIQRTEQGDSAMYLCASSLVNQVGEQFFGPGTRLTVL.